This T cell receptor (beta chain) was sequenced during a study of T cells after yellow fever vaccination. The ends lost 11 bases at V and 4 bases at J; junction bases unmatched: 16. CDR3 length: 18 residues. TCRdb analysed the 5' RACE reads with MiXCR anew, one entry per CDR3 protein. The table includes hundreds of thousands of distinct CDR3 sequences, 10% to 15% detected once. V and J are TRBV12-3 or TRBV12-4 and TRBJ2-2; 13 nucleotides line up with TRBD2. The TCR sequence derives from a man in his thirties or forties who received the YFV17D yellow fever vaccine. The specimen comprised PBMCs, sampled on the day of the yellow fever booster vaccination. The CDR3 sequence is CARCSRRLAGGLTGELFF. DNA of the CDR3: TGTGCCCGCTGTTCCCGCAGACTAGCGGGAGGCCTCACCGGGGAGCTGTTTTTT.